This T cell receptor beta chain was recovered during a study of blood T cells in healthy people across ages. Study-level findings and limits: Higher diversity, along with more naive CD4+ cells, distinguished long-lived donors from aged donors.

Deletions cut 3 bases from V and 6 bases from J, with 17 bases between. This CDR3 comprises 15 residues. CDR1 and CDR2 (germline): SGHTA, FQGNSA. With regard to this clonotype: Its matching antigen is unknown.

A second about 7 to 11 cycle PCR used barcoded and J-beta primers. Each cDNA molecule, via a template-switch adaptor with 12 random nucleotides, was tagged. Each CDR3 protein is one row after TCRdb ran MiXCR on the 5' RACE reads. This sample has roughly 730,000 distinct CDR3 sequences, with roughly three fifths found just once. Sample donors were healthy Caucasian individuals that came from Russia, aged roughly 6 to 95. Sequenced: blood. This TCR was sampled from a man aged 35 to 55 in good health. J is TRBJ1-1 and V is TRBV7-2; D is unclear. CDR3: CASSFVDRLLSEAFF. Written as DNA, the CDR3 is TGTGCCAGCAGCTTCGTCGACCGACTTCTCTCTGAAGCTTTCTTT.